Sequencing of this T cell receptor beta chain was carried out in a study of shared clonotypes between healthy human individuals. In the study overall: Three CD4 naive, three CD4 memory, two CD8 naive and one CD8 memory plate were used per donor.

The assay was immunoSEQ multiplex PCR, and TCRdb's table has in-frame clones only and misses some. The sample carries about 600,000 clones, around 97% recorded once. The V end was cut by 2 bases, the J end by 1 base, with 9 bases between. CDR3 length equals 14 residues. The V gene's germline CDR1 is MGHRA and CDR2 YSYEKL. A CD45RA-negative memory subset and a CD45RA+ naive subset were separated from the CD4+ cells. Sequencing was done on a sample of naive CD4+ T cells sorted from blood. Subset in this sample: CD45RA+ positively selected. V gene TRBV4-1 combines with J gene TRBJ2-7; D is perhaps TRBD1 (6 bases). The receptor's source is a woman in her thirties in good health. CDR3 DNA: TGCGCCAGCAGCCAACCACAGGGATCCTACGAGCAGTACTTC. Residues: CASSQPQGSYEQYF.